The 27 T cell receptor beta chains reported below all come from one sample, sequenced in a study of cytomegalovirus exposure and HLA in healthy donors. Both 60 Vbeta primers and 13 Jbeta primers went into the PCR. Libraries were prepared by immunoSEQ multiplex PCR; TCRdb keeps only in-frame clonotypes and omits some of them. The sample comprises 180,000 or so clones, 75% of which are singletons, and about 7.6% rests with the top ten. Sequenced input: PBMCs. The receptors were gathered from a woman between 40 and 55 years old in good health and CMV-seropositive.

The V and J genes are TRBV7-2 and TRBJ1-1; the D gene is possibly TRBD1 (5 bases). From germline, CDR1 is SGHTA and CDR2 FQGNSA. CDR3 length: 14 residues. With 3 bases removed from V and 4 bases from J, the gap between germline ends came to 12 bases. Here the CDR3 reads CASSFSGMSTEAFF. As DNA, the CDR3 is TGTGCCAGCAGCTTTTCAGGGATGAGCACTGAAGCTTTCTTT.

The chain is built from TRBV19 and TRBJ2-1; no firm D call. The V gene lost 3 bases and the J gene lost 4 bases, with 4 bases spanning the gap. This CDR3 comprises 12 residues. Per germline, CDR1 LNHDA and CDR2 SQIVND (reference sequence). The CDR3 DNA sequence: TGTGCCAGTAGTATCGGTTACAATGAGCAGTTCTTC. It is translated as CASSIGYNEQFF.

J is TRBJ2-1 and V is TRBV2, with TRBD2 matching over 8 bases. The CDR3 length is 14 residues. V shed 6 bases, J shed 4 bases, and the junction held 5 bases outside the gene matches. In germline, CDR1 is SNHLY, CDR2 FYNNEI. CDR3 DNA sequence: TGTGCCAGCAGGGGGACTAGTCCGTACAATGAGCAGTTCTTC. Translating gives CASRGTSPYNEQFF.

The chain carries TRBV4-3 and TRBJ2-7; perhaps TRBD2 as D (6 bases). Per germline, CDR1 LGHNA and CDR2 YSLEER. Trimming cost V 0 bases and J 4 bases, with 13 bases left between them. The CDR3 spans 15 residues. CDR3 amino acids: CASSQDIAEGYEQYF. CDR3 nucleotide sequence: TGCGCCAGCAGCCAAGATATAGCGGAGGGGTACGAGCAGTACTTC.

The chain links TRBV6-5 to TRBJ1-1; TRBD1 might be the D (6 bases). The CDR3 totals 14 residues. The V end was cut by 6 bases, the J end by 6 bases, with 17 bases between. In germline, CDR1 is MNHEY, CDR2 SVGAGI. CDR3 coding DNA: TGTGCCAGCAGCACCGGGGGGCGACACTCTGAAGCTTTCTTT. The encoded protein is CASSTGGRHSEAFF.

The chain uses TRBV19 and TRBJ1-5; 9 nucleotides align to TRBD1. Germline trimming cut 10 bases from V and 5 bases from J; bases unmatched to any gene: 6. This CDR3 region has 13 residues. Germline V gene data show CDR1 as LNHDA and CDR2 as SQIVND (reference sequence). CDR3 sequence (DNA): TGTGCCACTGGGGGACAGGGACATCAGCCCCAGCATTTT. Translated: CATGGQGHQPQHF.

This clone was detected once. The chain carries TRBV19 and TRBJ1-1, with unresolved D. Germline CDR1 LNHDA, CDR2 SQIVND (reference sequence). V lost 3 bases and J 7 bases, leaving 18 bases between the germline ends. CDR3 length: 15 amino acids. CDR3: CASSIRASLRGEAFF. In DNA, the CDR3 is TGTGCCAGTAGTATCCGGGCCTCTCTCCGGGGTGAAGCTTTCTTT.

The chain carries TRBV6-5 and TRBJ1-2; TRBD1 agrees at 10 bases. The V gene's germline CDR1 is MNHEY and CDR2 SVGAGI. J gave up 7 bases and V 2 bases, and 4 bases lay outside the gene matches. The CDR3 contains 14 residues. The CDR3 nucleotides are TGTGCCAGCAGTTACGGTGGGACAGGGGCTGGCTACACCTTC. Translated, it gives CASSYGGTGAGYTF.

CDR3 sequence: CASSLRLGRETSAPTYEQYF. CDR3 sequence (DNA): TGTGCCAGCAGTTTACGACTGGGGCGGGAGACCTCCGCACCAACCTACGAGCAGTACTTC. The J gene is TRBJ2-7, the V gene TRBV28; TRBD2 matches at 7 bases. From germline, CDR1 is MDHEN and CDR2 SYDVKM. The CDR3 runs to 20 residues. The ends lost 2 bases at V and 2 bases at J; junction bases unmatched: 21.

This chain links TRBV5-1 with TRBJ1-2, with D possibly being TRBD1 (5 bases). Per germline, CDR1 SGHRS and CDR2 YFSETQ. The CDR3 totals 14 residues. V lost 4 bases, J lost 3 bases, and 13 bases lay in between. The chain's CDR3 is CASSPRQTDYGYTF. The DNA of the CDR3 is TGCGCCAGCAGCCCGAGACAGACCGACTATGGCTACACCTTC.

The chain links TRBV11-2 to TRBJ2-4; a possible D gene is TRBD2 (5 bases). The germline gives CDR1 SGHAT, CDR2 FQNNGV. The ends were cut back, 2 bases at V and 0 bases at J, with 8 bases in the middle. This CDR3 contains 15 residues. In DNA, the CDR3 is TGTGCCAGCAGCTTATCGGGGTTAGCCAAAAACATTCAGTACTTC. Translating it yields CASSLSGLAKNIQYF.

V gene TRBV7-2 combines with J gene TRBJ1-3, with TRBD1 as a possible D gene (5 bases). Germline-derived CDR1 and CDR2 are SGHTA and FQGNSA. CDR3 length: 16 residues. V lost 4 bases and J lost 3, with 16 bases in between. DNA for the CDR3: TGTGCCAGCAGCTCCGGGGGTTGGGGCAGTGGAAACACCATATATTTT. Translating it yields CASSSGGWGSGNTIYF.

This clone appeared a few times. The chain recombines TRBV2 with TRBJ1-6; D is perhaps TRBD1 (6 bases). Deletions cut 6 bases from V and 9 bases from J, with 21 bases between. Germline values: CDR1 SNHLY, CDR2 FYNNEI. The CDR3 totals 16 residues. The DNA for the CDR3 is TGTGCCAGCAGGTCCGGGACATCCCAGATGATTTCACCCCTCCACTTT. This sequence encodes CASRSGTSQMISPLHF.

The chain carries TRBV5-6 and TRBJ2-1, with 9 bases fitting TRBD2. V lost 0 bases to trimming and J lost 0 bases; unmatched junction nucleotides: 4. The CDR3 sequence is 17 residues long. Germline V gene sequence: CDR1 SGHDT, CDR2 YYEEEE. DNA of the CDR3: TGTGCCAGCAGCTTGGGACTAGCGGCCGCCTCCTACAATGAGCAGTTCTTC. This encodes CASSLGLAAASYNEQFF.

The rearrangement joins TRBV30 to TRBJ2-3, with 12 bases matching TRBD2. This CDR3 comprises 16 residues. V dropped 5 bases and J dropped 6; count of bases not matched to a gene: 12. Per the germline V gene, CDR1 is GTSNPN and CDR2 is SVGIG (reference sequence). The CDR3 DNA is TGTGCCTGGGGTGGATCTAGCGGGAGGGCCGTGGATACGCAGTATTTT. This codes for CAWGGSSGRAVDTQYF.

The chain is built from TRBV30 and TRBJ2-3; 11 bases fit TRBD1. Looked up from germline, CDR1 is GTSNPN and CDR2 is SVGIG (reference sequence). V lost 5 bases to trimming and J lost 3 bases; unmatched junction nucleotides: 1. The CDR3 loop spans 13 amino acids. The CDR3 reads CAWGDRGTDTQYF. The CDR3 DNA is TGTGCCTGGGGGGACAGGGGGACAGATACGCAGTATTTT. Supplemented by reference TRBV30 and TRBJ2-3, the full variable domain reads SQTIHQWPATLVQPVGSPLSLECTVEGTSNPNLYWYRQAAGRGLQLLFYSVGIGQISSEVPQNLSASRPQDRQFILSSKKLLLSDSGFYLCAWGDRGTDTQYFGPGTRLTVL.

The chain has TRBV27 and TRBJ1-5; perhaps TRBD1 as D (6 bases). CDR3 length: 17 amino acids. With 7 bases removed from V and 3 bases from J, the gap between germline ends came to 22 bases. From germline, CDR1 is MNHEY and CDR2 SMNVEV (reference sequence). The CDR3 coding sequence is TGTGCCAGCAAGGGGTTTGGGGGGGGCCGCCCCAATCAGCCCCAGCATTTT. This sequence encodes CASKGFGGGRPNQPQHF.

V usage is TRBV7-2 and J usage is TRBJ2-1, with a tentative D call TRBD1 (5 bases). Between the trimmed V and J ends, which lost 3 bases and 0 bases, there was a span of 12 bases. Germline V lookup: CDR1 SGHTA, CDR2 FQGNSA. The CDR3 is 16 residues long. CDR3 DNA sequence: TGTGCCAGCAGCTTCTCAGGGCCAAGCTCCTACAATGAGCAGTTCTTC. As protein: CASSFSGPSSYNEQFF.

The J gene is TRBJ2-3, the V gene TRBV6-1, with D hard to call. Trimming shortened V by 2 bases and J by 4 bases, and 4 bases separated the two germline ends. This CDR3 is built from 12 residues. Germline-derived CDR1 and CDR2 are MNHNS and SASEGT. CDR3 amino acids: CASSERSDTQYF. The CDR3 DNA follows: TGTGCCAGCAGTGAACGGTCAGATACGCAGTATTTT.

The chain couples TRBV18 to TRBJ2-4; 8 bases are a match to TRBD1. V gave up 3 bases and J gave up 7 bases; unmatched junction bases: 5. The germline V gene has CDR1 KGHSH and CDR2 LQKENI. This CDR3 comprises 14 residues. This CDR3 is CASSPGTGGNIQYF. As DNA, the CDR3 is TGTGCCAGCTCACCCGGGACAGGAGGGAACATTCAGTACTTC.

The chain carries TRBV7-9 and TRBJ2-2; no firm D call. Deletions cut 2 bases from V and 5 bases from J, with 6 bases between. The CDR3 covers 13 residues. CDR1 is SEHNR and CDR2 is FQNEAQ in the germline V gene (reference sequence). CDR3 loop: CASSLYGTGELFF. The CDR3 bases are TGTGCCAGCAGCTTATACGGGACCGGGGAGCTGTTTTTT. Using reference TRBV7-9 and TRBJ2-2 for the parts outside the CDR3, the full variable domain is DTGVSQNPRHKITKRGQNVTFRCDPISEHNRLYWYRQTLGQGPEFLTYFQNEAQLEKSRLLSDRFSAERPKGSFSTLEIQRTEQGDSAMYLCASSLYGTGELFFGEGSRLTVL.

With respect to this clone: Relative to the germline gene, one junction end is altered; a read error may explain this. The V gene is TRBV28, the J gene TRBJ2-7; tentatively, D is TRBD1 (5 bases). Per germline, CDR1 MDHEN and CDR2 SYDVKM. The CDR3 runs to 11 residues. The CDR3 DNA sequence: TGTGCCACCAGAACAGGATACCAACAGGACTTC. It translates to CATRTGYQQDF. Full variable domain (missing parts from reference TRBV28 and TRBJ2-7): DVKVTQSSRYLVKRTGEKVFLECVQDMDHENMFWYRQDPGLGLRLIYFSYDVKMKEKGDIPEGYSVSREKKERFSLILESASTNQTSMYLCATRTGYQQDFGPGTRLTVT.

This chain links TRBV19 with TRBJ2-7, with 9 bases lining up with TRBD2. J lost 2 bases, V lost 5 bases, and 4 bases had no gene match. CDR1 is LNHDA and CDR2 is SQIVND in the germline V gene (reference sequence). The CDR3 extends over 14 amino acids. The CDR3 coding sequence is TGTGCCAGTAGTGAAGCGGGAGGCGCCTACGAGCAGTACTTC. Its translation: CASSEAGGAYEQYF.

The chain combines TRBV6-1 with TRBJ1-4, with a tentative D call TRBD1 (6 bases). Trimming shortened V by 2 bases and J by 1 base, and 8 bases separated the two germline ends. In germline, CDR1 is MNHNS, CDR2 SASEGT. The length of the CDR3 is 15 residues. The CDR3 coding sequence is TGTGCCAGCAGTGAAATAGGGGGAACTAATGAAAAACTGTTTTTT. Translation gives CASSEIGGTNEKLFF.

The chain uses TRBV5-8 and TRBJ2-7; 7 nucleotides align to TRBD2. The V gene's germline CDR1 is SGHTS and CDR2 YDEGEE. Trimming took 1 base from V and 0 from J; bases not matched to a gene: 4. This CDR3 has 15 residues. The CDR3 DNA is TGTGCCAGCAGCTTGAGTGGGAGGGGCTCCTACGAGCAGTACTTC. Translated: CASSLSGRGSYEQYF.

The genes are TRBV30 and TRBJ2-3; D remains ambiguous. This CDR3 has 16 residues. Trimming cost V 4 bases and J 0 bases, with 17 bases left between them. CDR1 and CDR2 from the germline V gene are GTSNPN and SVGIG (reference sequence). The CDR3 coding sequence is TGTGCCTGGAACCCGACAAGAGCTACTAGCACAGATACGCAGTATTTT. This gives the protein CAWNPTRATSTDTQYF.

V and J are TRBV29-1 and TRBJ2-7, with TRBD1 matching 7 bases. CDR1 SQVTM and CDR2 ANQGSEA come from the germline V gene. J gave up 5 bases and V 4 bases, and 2 bases lay outside the gene matches. The length of the CDR3 is 11 residues. The CDR3, as DNA: TGCAGCGTTGTACAGGGGCACGAGCAGTACTTC. It is translated as CSVVQGHEQYF.